This T cell receptor (beta chain) was sequenced in a study of T cells expressing NK-cell markers. Study overall: Most of the eight sequenced donors were HCMV-seropositive; one was seronegative.

As regards this clonotype: Its matching antigen is unknown.

Study-wide results and caveats: In about 6 donors, dominant NKG2C+ clonotypes were about 1.0-8% of CD8+ T cells.

The TCR beta cDNA came from 5'RACE template switching with UMIs. TCRdb reprocessed the 5' RACE reads, keeping one entry per CDR3 protein, no DNA. Its table records approximately 380,000 distinct CDR3 sequences. In germline, CDR1 is SGHAT, CDR2 FQNNGV. CDR3 length equals 17 residues. Material for sequencing was blood T cells: a sorted CD56 or NKG2C T cell subset, CD4+ or CD8+ T cells, or bulk PBMC T cells (not recorded which). The V and J genes are TRBV11-2 and TRBJ2-3; TCRdb outputs TRBD2, but without DNA this stays unchecked. The clonotype was recovered from a man aged 18 to 69 in good health. The CDR3 protein is CASSSGGGLALTDTQYF.